A single sample is the source of the 10 T cell receptor beta chains below, sequenced in a study of CD8+ T cells in alopecia areata. RNA was extracted and reverse transcribed into cDNA as the sequencing template. The repertoire was sequenced with immunoSEQ multiplex PCR; TCRdb's copy has only in-frame clones and lacks some. Among 10,000 to 15,000 clones listed, roughly three fifths were seen once. Both peripheral blood and punch biopsies of lesional scalp skin were obtained from patients who had alopecia areata. Input material: skin. The receptors stem from a human donor with alopecia areata.

The gene calls are TRBV7-9 and TRBJ1-1, with D hard to call. The CDR3 length is 13 residues. Deletions cut 5 bases from V and 3 bases from J, with 10 bases between. Looked up from germline, CDR1 is SEHNR and CDR2 is FQNEAQ (reference sequence). CDR3 in DNA: TGTGCCAGCAGCCGGACTCGTGACACTGAAGCTTTCTTT. Amino acid sequence: CASSRTRDTEAFF.

There are a few counts of this clone. The V gene is TRBV7-2, the J gene TRBJ2-1, with TRBD1 as a possible D gene (6 bases). Deletions cut 4 bases from V and 5 bases from J, with 15 bases between. The CDR3 length is 15 residues. Germline V lookup: CDR1 SGHTA, CDR2 FQGNSA. The CDR3 spells CASSSRIGGNNEQFF. CDR3 nucleotide sequence: TGTGCCAGCAGCTCACGGATAGGGGGTAACAATGAGCAGTTCTTC.

The J gene is TRBJ2-1, the V gene TRBV9, with 7 nucleotides matching TRBD2. The V segment lost 5 bases and the J segment 8 bases; nucleotides outside the gene matches: 10. This CDR3 is 14 amino acids long. The germline CDR1 and CDR2 sequences are SGDLS and YYNGEE. CDR3 amino acids: CASSLGGSSDEQFF. The CDR3 region has the DNA TGTGCCAGCAGTCTCGGGGGGTCCTCGGATGAGCAGTTCTTC.

The chain combines TRBV7-6 with TRBJ1-1, with a weak D call TRBD1 (6 bases). Germline CDR1 and CDR2: SGHVS and FNYEAQ. The CDR3 extends over 13 amino acids. V was shortened by 5 bases and J by 1 base, with 8 bases between the two germline ends. The CDR3 DNA sequence: TGTGCCAGCAGCCGACAGGAGAACACTGAAGCTTTCTTT. Its protein product is CASSRQENTEAFF.

In DNA form, the CDR3 reads TGTGCCAGCAGTGAAAGGAGGGGTTTAAGCAATCAGCCCCAGCATTTT. Translation: CASSERRGLSNQPQHF. This rearrangement joins TRBV2 to TRBJ1-5, with D possibly TRBD1 on 5 matching bases. Trimming shortened V by 2 bases and J by 1 base, and 12 bases separated the two germline ends. CDR3 length equals 16 residues. The V gene's germline CDR1 is SNHLY and CDR2 FYNNEI.

This clone was recorded a few times. This chain links TRBV28 with TRBJ2-5, with 9 bases identical to TRBD1. The V gene's germline CDR1 is MDHEN and CDR2 SYDVKM. V dropped 10 bases and J dropped 4; count of bases not matched to a gene: 4. The CDR3 covers 12 residues. DNA of the CDR3: TGTGCCATACAGGGGGCAGGAGAGACCCAGTACTTC. As protein: CAIQGAGETQYF.

This clone was found a few times. The chain combines TRBV9 with TRBJ2-1, with unresolved D. Trimming took off 0 bases at V and 2 bases at J, with 9 bases between the two ends. Germline V gene lookup returns CDR1 SGDLS and CDR2 YYNGEE. The length of the CDR3 is 15 residues. CDR3 protein: CASSVGSSAYNEQFF. As DNA, the CDR3 is TGTGCCAGCAGCGTAGGGTCTAGTGCCTACAATGAGCAGTTCTTC.

This clone has a handful of counts. Other DNA variants within this sample encode the same CDR3. This chain links TRBV5-6 with TRBJ2-7, with D hard to call. The CDR3 runs 11 residues. Germline-derived CDR1 and CDR2 are SGHDT and YYEEEE. Between the trimmed V and J ends, which lost 3 bases and 0 bases, there was a span of 1 base. In DNA form, the CDR3 reads TGTGCCAGCAGCTACTCCTACGAGCAGTACTTC. It is translated as CASSYSYEQYF.

This clone has a handful of counts. The V call is TRBV9, the J call TRBJ1-2; D possibly corresponds to TRBD1 (5 bases). There are 14 residues in the CDR3. V was pared by 3 bases and J by 0 bases, with 9 bases between. The germline gives CDR1 SGDLS, CDR2 YYNGEE. For the CDR3, the DNA is TGTGCCAGCAGCGCCGAGGACACTAACTATGGCTACACCTTC. Translating gives CASSAEDTNYGYTF.

The chain employs TRBV30 and TRBJ1-3; no reliable D call. Germline CDR1 reads GTSNPN; CDR2 reads SVGIG (reference sequence). CDR3 length equals 15 residues. V lost 2 bases and J lost 2, with 13 bases in between. CDR3 sequence reads: CAWSPLDGTGNTIYF. CDR3 coding DNA: TGTGCCTGGAGTCCGCTGGATGGGACTGGAAACACCATATATTTT.